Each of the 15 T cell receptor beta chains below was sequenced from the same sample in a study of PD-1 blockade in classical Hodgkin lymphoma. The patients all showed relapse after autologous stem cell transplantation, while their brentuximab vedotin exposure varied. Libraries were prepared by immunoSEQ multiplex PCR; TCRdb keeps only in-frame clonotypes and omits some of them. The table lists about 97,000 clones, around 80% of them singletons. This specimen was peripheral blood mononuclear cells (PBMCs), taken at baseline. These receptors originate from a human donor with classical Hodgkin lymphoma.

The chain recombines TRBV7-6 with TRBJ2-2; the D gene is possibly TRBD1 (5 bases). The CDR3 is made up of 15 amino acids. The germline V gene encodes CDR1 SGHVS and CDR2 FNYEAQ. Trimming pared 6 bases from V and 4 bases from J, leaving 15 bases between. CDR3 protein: CASSYVQGGTGELFF. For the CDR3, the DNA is TGTGCCAGCAGTTATGTGCAGGGTGGCACCGGGGAGCTGTTTTTT.

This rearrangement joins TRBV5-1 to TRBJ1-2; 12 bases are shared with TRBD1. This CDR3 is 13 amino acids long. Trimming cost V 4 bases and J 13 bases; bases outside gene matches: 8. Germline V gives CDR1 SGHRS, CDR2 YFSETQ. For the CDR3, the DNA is TGCGCCAGCAGCGAGGGACAGGGGGCCGGTACCACCTTC. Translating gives CASSEGQGAGTTF.

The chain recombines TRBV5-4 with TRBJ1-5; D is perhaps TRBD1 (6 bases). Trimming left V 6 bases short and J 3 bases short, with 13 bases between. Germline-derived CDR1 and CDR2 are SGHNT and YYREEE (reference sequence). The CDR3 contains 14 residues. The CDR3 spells CASTLQGSNQPQHF. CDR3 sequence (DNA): TGTGCCAGCACCCTACAGGGTTCCAATCAGCCCCAGCATTTT.

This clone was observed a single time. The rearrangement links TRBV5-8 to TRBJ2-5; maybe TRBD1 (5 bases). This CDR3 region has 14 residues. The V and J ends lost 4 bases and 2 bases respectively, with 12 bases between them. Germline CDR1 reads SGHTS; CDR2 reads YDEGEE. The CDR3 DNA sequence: TGTGCCAGCAGCGCTGGACACTATCAAGAGACCCAGTACTTC. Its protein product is CASSAGHYQETQYF.

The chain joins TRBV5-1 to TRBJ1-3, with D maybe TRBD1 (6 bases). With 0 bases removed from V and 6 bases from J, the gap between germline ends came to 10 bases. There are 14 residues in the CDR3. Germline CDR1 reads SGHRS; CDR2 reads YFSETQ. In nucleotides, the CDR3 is TGCGCCAGCAGCTTGGCAGCGGGGGCAAACACCATATATTTT. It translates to CASSLAAGANTIYF.

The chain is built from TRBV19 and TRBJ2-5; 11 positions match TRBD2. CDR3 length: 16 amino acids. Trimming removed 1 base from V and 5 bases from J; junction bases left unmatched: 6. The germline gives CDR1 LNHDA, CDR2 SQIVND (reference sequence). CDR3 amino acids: CASSIGTSGSMETQYF. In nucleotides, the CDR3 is TGTGCCAGTAGTATAGGAACTAGCGGGAGCATGGAGACCCAGTACTTC.

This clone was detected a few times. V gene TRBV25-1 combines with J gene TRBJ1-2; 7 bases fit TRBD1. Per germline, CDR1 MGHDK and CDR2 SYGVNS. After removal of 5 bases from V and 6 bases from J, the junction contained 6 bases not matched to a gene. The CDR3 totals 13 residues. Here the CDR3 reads CASSSDRVDGYTF. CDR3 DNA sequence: TGTGCCAGCAGTAGCGACAGGGTGGATGGCTACACCTTC.

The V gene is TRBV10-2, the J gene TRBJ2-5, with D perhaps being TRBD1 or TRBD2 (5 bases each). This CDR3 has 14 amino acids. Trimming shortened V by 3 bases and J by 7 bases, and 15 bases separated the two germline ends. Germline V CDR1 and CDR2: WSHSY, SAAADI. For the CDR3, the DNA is TGCGCCAGCAGTGAACGCGATCCGAGGGGGACCCAGTACTTC. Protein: CASSERDPRGTQYF.

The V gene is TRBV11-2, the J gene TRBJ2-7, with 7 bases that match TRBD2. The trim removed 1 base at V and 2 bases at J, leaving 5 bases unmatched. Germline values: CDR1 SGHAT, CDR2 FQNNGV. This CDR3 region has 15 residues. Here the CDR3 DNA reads TGTGCCAGCAGCTTAGGTGGAGGGAGGGCCTACGAGCAGTACTTC. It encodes CASSLGGGRAYEQYF. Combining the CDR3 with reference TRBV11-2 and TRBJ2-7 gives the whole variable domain EAGVAQSPRYKIIEKRQSVAFWCNPISGHATLYWYQQILGQGPKLLIQFQNNGVVDDSQLPKDRFSAERLKGVDSTLKIQPAKLEDSAVYLCASSLGGGRAYEQYFGPGTRLTVT.

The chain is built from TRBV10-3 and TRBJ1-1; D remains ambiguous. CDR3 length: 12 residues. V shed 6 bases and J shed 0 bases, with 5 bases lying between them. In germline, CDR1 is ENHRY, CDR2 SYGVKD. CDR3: CAISVLNTEAFF. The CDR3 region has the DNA TGTGCCATCAGCGTATTGAACACTGAAGCTTTCTTT.

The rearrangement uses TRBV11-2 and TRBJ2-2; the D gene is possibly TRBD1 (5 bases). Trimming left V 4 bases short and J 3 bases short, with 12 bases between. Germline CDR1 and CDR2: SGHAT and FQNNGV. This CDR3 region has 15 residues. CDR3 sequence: CASSSRQTYTGELFF. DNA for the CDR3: TGTGCCAGCAGCTCCCGACAGACTTACACCGGGGAGCTGTTTTTT. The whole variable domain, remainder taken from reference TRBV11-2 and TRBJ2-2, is EAGVAQSPRYKIIEKRQSVAFWCNPISGHATLYWYQQILGQGPKLLIQFQNNGVVDDSQLPKDRFSAERLKGVDSTLKIQPAKLEDSAVYLCASSSRQTYTGELFFGEGSRLTVL.

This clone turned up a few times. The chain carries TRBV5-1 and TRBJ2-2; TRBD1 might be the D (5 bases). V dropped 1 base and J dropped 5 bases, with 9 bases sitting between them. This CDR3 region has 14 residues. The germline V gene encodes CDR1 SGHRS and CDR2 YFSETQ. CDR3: CASSLTQATGELFF. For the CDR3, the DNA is TGCGCCAGCAGCTTGACACAGGCGACCGGGGAGCTGTTTTTT.

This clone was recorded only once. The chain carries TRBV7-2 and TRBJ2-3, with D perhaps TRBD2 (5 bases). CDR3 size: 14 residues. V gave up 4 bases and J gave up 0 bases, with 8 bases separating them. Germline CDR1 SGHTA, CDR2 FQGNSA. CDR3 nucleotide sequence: TGTGCCAGCAGCTCGGACTGGAGCACAGATACGCAGTATTTT. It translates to CASSSDWSTDTQYF.

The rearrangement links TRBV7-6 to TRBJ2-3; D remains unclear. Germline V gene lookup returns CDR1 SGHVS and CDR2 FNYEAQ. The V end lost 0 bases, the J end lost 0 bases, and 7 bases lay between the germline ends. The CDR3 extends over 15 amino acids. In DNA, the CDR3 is TGTGCCAGCAGCTTAGCTGACGGTAGCACAGATACGCAGTATTTT. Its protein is CASSLADGSTDTQYF.

The CDR3 spells CASSSFRTGLAANNEQFF. The CDR3 nucleotides read TGTGCCAGCAGCTCCTTTCGAACTGGACTAGCGGCTAATAATGAGCAGTTCTTC. This chain connects TRBV7-3 to TRBJ2-1; 10 bases are shared with TRBD2. The CDR3 covers 18 residues. CDR1 is SGHTA, CDR2 FQGTGA, per germline. J lost 7 bases, V lost 4 bases, and 16 bases had no gene match.